This T cell receptor (beta chain) was identified in a study of blood T cell repertoires in COVID-19 (dated by TCRdb to the early 2020s). The study in broad terms: Samples covering the acute and convalescent phases of COVID-19 were provided by collaborators in the United States, Italy and Spain. The prospective study material was composed of cDNA or gDNA derived from T cells, B-cell-depleted T cells, or PBMCs. The dataset comprised deeply sampled blood TCRbeta repertoires from subjects exposed to, actively infected with, or recovered from COVID-19. The repertoires were released in a freely available public database meant as a resource for research on the immune response to SARS-CoV-2. The samples were drawn from two sources: the first 160 participants of the ongoing ImmuneRACE study, and 1,254 subjects contributed by 6 global collaborators. Sample metadata almost always included a de-identified subject ID, COVID-19 status, age in years and sex. Where available, HLA class I and class II types were taken from metadata supplied by the sample provider and were not determined by assay-based typing.

TCRbeta CDR3 regions were amplified from genomic DNA using the immunoSEQ Assay, a bias-controlled multiplex PCR. The authors processed their data as follows. Within the assay, amplification of reference gene primers was used to estimate how many nucleated cells each sample contained. To quantify the absolute abundance of each unique TCRbeta CDR3 rearrangement, sequence reads were collapsed and filtered. For each sample, productive Simpson clonality was calculated as the square root of Simpson's diversity index across productive rearrangements. TCRdb took this table from immuneACCESS and kept in-frame rearrangements with V and J called. Such tables lack part of the clones; where checked against another copy, unresolved V genes explain under half of the gap, and the rest is unexplained. The V and J calls and clone size come from that table; D and trimming were worked out from the DNA. The sample table lists around 35,000 clones, roughly 80% of them with a count of one. The ten top clones hold about 3% of the sample.

From cysteine to phenylalanine, the CDR3 is 16 amino acids long. Only the CDR3 portion is preserved as DNA: 48 bases, with reading frame beginning at the first base. Trimming leaves V shorter by 0 bases and J shorter by 8 bases, with the junction holding 7 bases beyond the gene matches. Per the germline V gene (reference sequence), SEHNR is the CDR1 and FQNEAQ is the CDR2. Study-wide findings and limitations: Clinical and demographic metadata were provided uncurated, with the amount varying by source and participant.

This clone has a single count. What antigen it recognizes has not been identified. No base quality information exists; no much larger clone differs at one position. In Seattle, one collaborating source enrolled patients while the infection was active and tracked those patients longitudinally over the course of disease. Each collaborating institution followed its own protocols to collect whole blood in K2EDTA tubes. For TCRbeta analysis, collaborators shipped samples as frozen whole blood, isolated PBMCs, or DNA extracted from either of those sample types. Input material: peripheral blood. Recombination joined TRBV7-9 with TRBJ2-1; TRBD2 agrees with 10 junctional bases. This receptor was identified in a man between 65 and 79 years old with COVID-19, enrolled during active disease. The DNA sequence is given as TGTGCCAGCAGCTTAGCCCCCCTAGCGGGAGTGGATGAGCAGTTCTTC. Translation gives CASSLAPLAGVDEQFF.